A selection of T cell receptor beta chains follows, all from one sample in a study of blood T cell repertoires in COVID-19. The method was immunoSEQ multiplex PCR; TCRdb's version includes in-frame clones alone and lacks a portion of them. The table has approximately 350,000 clones, 80% to 90% seen once. The sample comprised PBMCs or T cells enriched from blood (not recorded which). The receptors stem from a man between 18 and 35 years old who had recovered from COVID-19. CDR3s include the opening cysteine and the closing phenylalanine or tryptophan. A D gene is named only where the DNA matches it firmly. Size tells how often a clone was seen (once, few, many) or the class of an expanded clone, and some rows leave it out.

cdr3_length,clone_size,j_call,v_call,d_call,cdr3_nt,cdr3_aa
16,once,TRBJ2-3,TRBV3-1/TRBV3-2,TRBD2,TGTGCCAGCAGCCGCACTAGCGGGGGACCCACAGATACGCAGTATTTT,CASSRTSGGPTDTQYF
16,once,TRBJ2-2,TRBV15,NA,TGTGCCACCAGCAGAGCTGGTCAGGCTTTCACCGGGGAGCTGTTTTTT,CATSRAGQAFTGELFF
12,NA,TRBJ1-4,TRBV15,NA,TGTGCCACCAGCAACAGTAATGAAAAACTGTTTTTT,CATSNSNEKLFF
15,NA,TRBJ2-1,TRBV5-1,NA,TGCGCCAGCAGCTTGGACTTGCGCTCCTACAATGAGCAGTTCTTC,CASSLDLRSYNEQFF
15,NA,TRBJ1-1,TRBV28,NA,TGTGCCAGCAGTTTAAATCACAGCGGCAGGAGGGAAGCTTTCTTT,CASSLNHSGRREAFF
15,NA,TRBJ2-7,TRBV4-1,NA,TGCGCCAGCAGCCCCTTAGGGGTAGAGTCCTACGAGCAGTACTTC,CASSPLGVESYEQYF
15,NA,TRBJ2-7,TRBV4-2,NA,TGTGCCAGCAGCCCCAGACTAGGTGGGATCTACGAGCAGTACTTC,CASSPRLGGIYEQYF
16,NA,TRBJ2-7,TRBV18,TRBD1,TGTGCCAGCTCACCAATTCAGGGACAGGGCTACCACGAGCAGTACTTC,CASSPIQGQGYHEQYF
17,NA,TRBJ2-1,TRBV7-8,TRBD2,TGTGCCAGCAGCCCACACCGGACTAGCGACTCCTACAATGAGCAGTTCTTC,CASSPHRTSDSYNEQFF
17,NA,TRBJ2-3,TRBV2,TRBD2,TGTGCCAGCAGTCGGAGAGAGACTAGCGCGACCACAGATACGCAGTATTTT,CASSRRETSATTDTQYF
15,NA,TRBJ1-5,TRBV9,TRBD1,TGTGCCAGCAGCGTTACAGGGGGCCCCAATCAGCCCCAGCATTTT,CASSVTGGPNQPQHF
16,NA,TRBJ2-7,TRBV5-5,TRBD2,TGTGCCAGCAGTTATGGGACTAGCGGGGGTCAATACGAGCAGTACTTC,CASSYGTSGGQYEQYF
15,NA,TRBJ2-7,TRBV5-5,TRBD2,TGTGCCAGCAGTTATGATGCGGGGGGGTCCTACGAGCAGTACTTC,CASSYDAGGSYEQYF
15,NA,TRBJ1-3,TRBV5-1,TRBD1,TGCGCCAGCAGCTCCCGGACAGGGTCTGGAAACACCATATATTTT,CASSSRTGSGNTIYF
13,NA,TRBJ1-1,TRBV3-1/TRBV3-2,NA,TGTGCCAGCAGCCAATCGGGGAACACTGAAGCTTTCTTT,CASSQSGNTEAFF
15,NA,TRBJ1-5,TRBV27,TRBD1,TGTGCCAGCAGTTTAGAGGGGGCGGGCAATCAGCCCCAGCATTTT,CASSLEGAGNQPQHF
11,NA,TRBJ2-7,TRBV28,NA,TGTGCCAGCAGTCAACACTACGAGCAGTACTTC,CASSQHYEQYF
15,NA,TRBJ2-1,TRBV6-5,NA,TGTGCCAGCAGTTACGGGGGGGCTGGGTACAATGAGCAGTTCTTC,CASSYGGAGYNEQFF
13,NA,TRBJ1-3,TRBV9,NA,TGTGCCAGCAGCACCTCGAGCGGAAACACCATATATTTT,CASSTSSGNTIYF
15,NA,TRBJ2-1,TRBV10-1,TRBD2,TGCGCCAGCAGTGTAAATAGCGGGGGGTTCTATGAGCAGTTCTTC,CASSVNSGGFYEQFF
15,NA,TRBJ1-2,TRBV18,TRBD1,TGTGCCAGCTCGCCTTCGGACAGGGGGGCGTATGGCTACACCTTC,CASSPSDRGAYGYTF
14,NA,TRBJ2-6,TRBV29-1,TRBD1,TGCAGCGCCGGACAGGGCTCTGGGGCCAACGTCCTGACTTTC,CSAGQGSGANVLTF
10,NA,TRBJ1-2,TRBV30,NA,TGTGCCTGGTTCGGAGGCGGCTACACCTTC,CAWFGGGYTF
11,once,TRBJ1-1,TRBV11-2,NA,TGTGCCAGCAGCCGACAGACTGAAGCTTTCTTT,CASSRQTEAFF
14,NA,TRBJ1-2,TRBV9,TRBD1,TGTGCCAGCAGCGCGACAGGGGAGGACTATGGCTACACCTTC,CASSATGEDYGYTF
15,NA,TRBJ2-3,TRBV6-2/TRBV6-3,TRBD1,TGTGCCAGCAGTCATAGGGACAGGTGGACAGATACGCAGTATTTT,CASSHRDRWTDTQYF
17,NA,TRBJ2-2,TRBV21-1,NA,TGTGCCAGCTGGCCGGGACTAGCGGGAGGGCCTGCCGGGGAGCTGTTTTTT,CASWPGLAGGPAGELFF
14,NA,TRBJ1-2,TRBV5-1,NA,TGCGCCAGCAGCTTGATCTCCAGTAACTATGGCTACACCTTC,CASSLISSNYGYTF
18,NA,TRBJ1-4,TRBV25-1,TRBD1,TGTGCCAGCAGTGAATCCCCCGGGACAGGGGGTACTAGCGAAAAACTGTTTTTT,CASSESPGTGGTSEKLFF
11,NA,TRBJ2-2,TRBV3-1/TRBV3-2,NA,TGTGCCGCCCAGGGCACCGGGGAGCTGTTTTTT,CAAQGTGELFF
14,NA,TRBJ2-2,TRBV28,TRBD1,TGTGCCAGCAGGACAGGGGGCGGTACCGGGGAGCTGTTTTTT,CASRTGGGTGELFF
18,NA,TRBJ1-1,TRBV19,NA,TGTGCCAGTAGTAAGTTAACAGGCAACAAACTTAAGAACACTGAAGCTTTCTTT,CASSKLTGNKLKNTEAFF
12,NA,TRBJ2-5,TRBV19,NA,TGTGCCAGTAGTTCTGGCGGAGAGACCCAGTACTTC,CASSSGGETQYF
13,NA,TRBJ2-7,TRBV6-5,TRBD1,TGTGCCAGCCAGACAGGGGGCGAGGACGAGCAGTACTTC,CASQTGGEDEQYF
16,NA,TRBJ1-1,TRBV7-9,TRBD1,TGTGCCAGCAGCGGTAGGGGACAGGGTCGGCACACTGAAGCTTTCTTT,CASSGRGQGRHTEAFF
16,NA,TRBJ2-1,TRBV5-1,NA,TGCGCCAGCAGCCAGACAGGAGTCAGCTCCTACAATGAGCAGTTCTTC,CASSQTGVSSYNEQFF
13,NA,TRBJ2-2,TRBV15,NA,TGTGCCACCAGCAGAGATCGGACCGGGGAGCTGTTTTTT,CATSRDRTGELFF
14,NA,TRBJ2-5,TRBV11-2,NA,TGTGCCAGCAGCGCGGGACAGATCGAAGAGACCCAGTACTTC,CASSAGQIEETQYF
15,NA,TRBJ2-7,TRBV6-5,TRBD1,TGTGCCAGCAGTTACTCCCGGGACAGTCCCTACGAGCAGTACTTC,CASSYSRDSPYEQYF
14,NA,TRBJ1-2,TRBV7-9,TRBD1,TGTGCCAGCAGCTTGGGACAGAACAACTATGGCTACACCTTC,CASSLGQNNYGYTF